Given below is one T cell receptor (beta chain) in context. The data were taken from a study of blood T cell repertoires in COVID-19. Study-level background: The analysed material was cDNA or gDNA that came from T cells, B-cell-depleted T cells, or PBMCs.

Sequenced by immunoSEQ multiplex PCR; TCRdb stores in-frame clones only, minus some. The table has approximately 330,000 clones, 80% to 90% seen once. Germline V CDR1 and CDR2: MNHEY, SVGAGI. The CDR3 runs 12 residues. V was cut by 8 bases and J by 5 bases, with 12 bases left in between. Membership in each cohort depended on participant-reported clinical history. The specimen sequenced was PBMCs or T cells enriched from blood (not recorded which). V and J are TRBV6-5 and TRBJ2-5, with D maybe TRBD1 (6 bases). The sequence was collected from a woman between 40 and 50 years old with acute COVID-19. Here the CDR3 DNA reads TGTGCCAGCTGGGGGCCGGCGGAGACCCAGTACTTC. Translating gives CASWGPAETQYF.